This TCR beta chain was captured in a study of precursors of human CD4 cytotoxic T cells (dated by TCRdb to the late 2010s). The study in broad terms: The bulk TCR-seq analysis covered CD4+ memory subsets from some 15 donors in total. Sequences for both the TCRalpha and TCRbeta chains came out of the TCR-seq analysis of around 13 donors (table S7). The paper's findings and limits, for the study overall: Compared with TCM and TEM subsets, the IL-7Rhigh and IL-7R- TEMRA subsets had more restricted TCR repertoires, with lower diversity and more expanded clonotypes. Expanded effector clonotypes made up a larger fraction of IL-7Rhigh TEMRA clonotypes than of TEM or TCM clonotypes. The authors noted that a human observational design cannot definitively establish the direction of differentiation between precursor and effector cells. Some bulk TCR-seq comparisons included only about 95% of the 14 donors, suggesting not every subset was available for every donor.

To test for a precursor-effector relationship among CD4 cytotoxic T cells, four sorted CD4+ memory subsets (TCM, TEM, IL-7Rhigh TEMRA, IL-7R- TEMRA) underwent bulk UMI-based TCR sequencing. The cells came from peripheral blood mononuclear cells that had been isolated from human blood. Data came from an Illumina MiSeq. As for the original processing: Repertoire diversity was measured with the Shannon-Wiener index computed in VDJtools. A TCRbeta clonotype was considered expanded if its clonotype frequency was 3 or more. TCRdb handled the public reads itself, with Q25 trimming in fastp and clone calling in MiXCR, and kept productive beta chains. Rows matching on CDR3 protein sequence are summarized as one entry with the most common DNA and genes. The V and J calls were not made by the authors but by TCRdb's processing. The sample table records 500 or so distinct CDR3 sequences; around 14% of these occur just once. The top ten constitute about 12% of the sample.

Spanning cysteine to phenylalanine, the CDR3 consists of 15 amino acids. Solely the CDR3 DNA is kept, with 45 bases framed from the first base. Reading the germline V gene (reference sequence) gives CDR1 DFQATT and CDR2 SNEGSKA. Germline trimming amounts to 6 bases on V and 0 bases on J, with 6 as the count of junction bases outside the gene matches. Concerning this clonotype itself: What this receptor recognizes is not known. The record has no base qualities; no much larger clone is one base away.

Sequenced: memory CD4+ T cells from blood (PBMCs). This receptor was identified in a human donor in good health. This chain joins TRBV20-1 to TRBJ2-3, with TRBD2 matching 10 junction bases. DNA sequence: TGCAGTGCCACTAGGACTAGCGGAAGCACAGATACGCAGTATTTT. Translated, it gives CSATRTSGSTDTQYF.